The sequence of this T cell receptor (beta chain) was determined in a study of regulatory T cells in long-lasting Graves disease. At the level of the study: Antithyroid drug use was under 3 months in newly diagnosed Graves' patients. General study findings and limits: TRBV28, TRBJ1-2 and TRBJ2-5 emerged as the favored segments in persistent disease.

Time point here: newly diagnosed GD, antithyroid drugs for less than 3 months. Making the TCR library involved RNA that had been extracted from PBMCs. The CDR3 is 16 amino acids. From germline, CDR1 is KGHSH and CDR2 LQKENI. Trimming took off 1 base at V and 5 bases at J, with 17 bases between the two ends. This clonotype appeared many times. Its specificity is unknown. Arm-PCR of CDR3 regions and iRepertoire HTBI primers were the basis on which TCR beta libraries were built. TCRdb re-called the multiplex PCR reads with MiXCR, one entry per CDR3 protein. Counted here are more than 450,000 distinct CDR3 sequences, around 12% occurring once; the ten biggest clones make up 7.5% to 9%. These same records also appear under a second study, on T cells in Graves' hyperthyroidism and ophthalmopathy.

This chain uses TRBV18 with TRBJ2-5, with no clear D. The sequencing used peripheral blood mononuclear cells (PBMCs), collected at new diagnosis, from a patient treated with antithyroid drugs. The TCR sequence derives from a woman under 40 with Graves disease. CDR3 protein: CASSPQVGTTLETQYF. CDR3 in DNA: TGTGCCAGCTCACCACAAGTGGGTACGACGCTGGAGACCCAGTACTTC.